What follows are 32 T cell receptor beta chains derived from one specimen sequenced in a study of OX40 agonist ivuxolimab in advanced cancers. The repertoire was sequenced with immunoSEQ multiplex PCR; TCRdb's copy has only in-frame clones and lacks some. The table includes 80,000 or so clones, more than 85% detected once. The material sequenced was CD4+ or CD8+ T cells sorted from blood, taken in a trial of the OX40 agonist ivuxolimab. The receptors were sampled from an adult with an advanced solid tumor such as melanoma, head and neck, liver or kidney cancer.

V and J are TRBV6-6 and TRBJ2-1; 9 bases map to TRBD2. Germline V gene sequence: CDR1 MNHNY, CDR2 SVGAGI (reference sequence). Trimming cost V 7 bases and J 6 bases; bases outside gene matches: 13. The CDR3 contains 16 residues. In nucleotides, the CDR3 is TGTGCCAGCATTTCATCTAGCGGGAAGACCCTCAATGAGCAGTTCTTC. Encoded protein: CASISSSGKTLNEQFF.

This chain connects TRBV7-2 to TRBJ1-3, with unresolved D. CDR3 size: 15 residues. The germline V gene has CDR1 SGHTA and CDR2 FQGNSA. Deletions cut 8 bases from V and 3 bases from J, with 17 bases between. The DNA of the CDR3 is TGTGCCAGCGGACTCCTGGGCCTGGGTGGAAACACCATATATTTT. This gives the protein CASGLLGLGGNTIYF.

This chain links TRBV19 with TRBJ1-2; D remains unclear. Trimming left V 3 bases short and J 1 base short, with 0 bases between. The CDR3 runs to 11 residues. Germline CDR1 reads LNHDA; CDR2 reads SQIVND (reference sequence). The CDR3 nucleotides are TGTGCCAGTAGTATTAACTATGGCTACACCTTC. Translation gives CASSINYGYTF.

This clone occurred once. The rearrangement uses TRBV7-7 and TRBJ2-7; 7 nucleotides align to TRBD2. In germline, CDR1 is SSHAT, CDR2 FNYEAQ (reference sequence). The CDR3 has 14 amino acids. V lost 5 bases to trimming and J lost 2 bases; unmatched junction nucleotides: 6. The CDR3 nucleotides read TGTGCCAGCAGCCCTACCGCGGGGGCCTACGAGCAGTACTTC. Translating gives CASSPTAGAYEQYF.

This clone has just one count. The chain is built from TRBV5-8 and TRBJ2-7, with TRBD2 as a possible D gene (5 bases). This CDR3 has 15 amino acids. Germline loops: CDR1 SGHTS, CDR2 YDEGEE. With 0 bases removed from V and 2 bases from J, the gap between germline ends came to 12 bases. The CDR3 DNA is TGTGCCAGCAGCTTGGAACGGGGTCAAACCTACGAGCAGTACTTC. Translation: CASSLERGQTYEQYF.

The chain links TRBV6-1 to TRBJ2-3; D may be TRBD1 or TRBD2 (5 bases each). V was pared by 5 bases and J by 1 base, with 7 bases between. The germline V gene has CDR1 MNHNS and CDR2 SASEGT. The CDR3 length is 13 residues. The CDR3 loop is CASSRDRTDTQYF. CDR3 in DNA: TGTGCCAGCAGTCGGGACCGCACAGATACGCAGTATTTT.

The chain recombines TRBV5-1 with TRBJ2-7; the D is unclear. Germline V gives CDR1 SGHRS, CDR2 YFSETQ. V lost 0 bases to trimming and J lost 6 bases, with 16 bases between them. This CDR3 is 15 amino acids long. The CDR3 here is CASSLAGPDPREQYF. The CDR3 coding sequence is TGCGCCAGCAGCTTGGCTGGGCCCGATCCGCGCGAGCAGTACTTC.

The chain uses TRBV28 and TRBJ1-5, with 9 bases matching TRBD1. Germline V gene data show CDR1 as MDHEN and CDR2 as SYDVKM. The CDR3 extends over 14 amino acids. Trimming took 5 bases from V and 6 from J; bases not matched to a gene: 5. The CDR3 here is CASSPGQGSQPQHF. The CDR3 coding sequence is TGTGCCAGCAGTCCGGGACAGGGCAGTCAGCCCCAGCATTTT.

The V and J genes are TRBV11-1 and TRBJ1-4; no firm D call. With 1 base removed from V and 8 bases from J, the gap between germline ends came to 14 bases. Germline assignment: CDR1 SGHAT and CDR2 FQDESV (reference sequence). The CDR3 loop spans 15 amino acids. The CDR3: CASSLGVGFDEKLFF. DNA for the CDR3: TGTGCCAGCAGCTTAGGAGTGGGGTTTGACGAAAAACTGTTTTTT.

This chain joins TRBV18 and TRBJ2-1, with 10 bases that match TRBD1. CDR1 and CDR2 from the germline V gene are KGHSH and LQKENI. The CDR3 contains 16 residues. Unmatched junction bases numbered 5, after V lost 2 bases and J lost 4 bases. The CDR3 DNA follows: TGTGCCAGCTCACCAACCGGGACAGGGGTTTACAATGAGCAGTTCTTC. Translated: CASSPTGTGVYNEQFF. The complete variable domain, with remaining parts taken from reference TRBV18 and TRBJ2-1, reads NAGVMQNPRHLVRRRGQEARLRCSPMKGHSHVYWYRQLPEEGLKFMVYLQKENIIDESGMPKERFSAEFPKEGPSILRIQQVVRGDSAAYFCASSPTGTGVYNEQFFGPGTRLTVL.

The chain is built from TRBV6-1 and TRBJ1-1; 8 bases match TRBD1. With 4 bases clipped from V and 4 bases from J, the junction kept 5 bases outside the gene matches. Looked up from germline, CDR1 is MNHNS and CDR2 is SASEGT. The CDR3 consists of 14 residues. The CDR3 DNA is TGTGCCAGCAGTGGCGACAGGGGTGTCACTGAAGCTTTCTTT. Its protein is CASSGDRGVTEAFF.

The CDR3 sequence is CASSFPAGGGNEQFF. As DNA, the CDR3 is TGTGCCAGCAGCTTCCCAGCGGGAGGGGGCAATGAGCAGTTCTTC. This chain connects TRBV5-4 to TRBJ2-1; 10 bases are a match to TRBD2. The CDR3 spans 15 residues. Trimming removed 2 bases from V and 6 bases from J; junction bases left unmatched: 5. Germline V CDR1 and CDR2: SGHNT, YYREEE (reference sequence).

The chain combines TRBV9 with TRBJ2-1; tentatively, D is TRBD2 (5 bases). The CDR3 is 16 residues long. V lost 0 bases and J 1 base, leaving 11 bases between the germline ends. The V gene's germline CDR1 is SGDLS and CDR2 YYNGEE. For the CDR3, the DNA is TGTGCCAGCAGCGTAGTAGCGACTTTATCCTACAATGAGCAGTTCTTC. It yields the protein CASSVVATLSYNEQFF.

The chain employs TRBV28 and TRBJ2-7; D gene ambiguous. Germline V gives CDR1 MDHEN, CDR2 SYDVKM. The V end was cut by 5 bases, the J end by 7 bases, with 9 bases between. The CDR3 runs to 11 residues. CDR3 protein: CASSTREEQYF. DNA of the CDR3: TGTGCCAGCAGTACCCGTGAGGAGCAGTACTTC. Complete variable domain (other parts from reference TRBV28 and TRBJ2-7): DVKVTQSSRYLVKRTGEKVFLECVQDMDHENMFWYRQDPGLGLRLIYFSYDVKMKEKGDIPEGYSVSREKKERFSLILESASTNQTSMYLCASSTREEQYFGPGTRLTVT.

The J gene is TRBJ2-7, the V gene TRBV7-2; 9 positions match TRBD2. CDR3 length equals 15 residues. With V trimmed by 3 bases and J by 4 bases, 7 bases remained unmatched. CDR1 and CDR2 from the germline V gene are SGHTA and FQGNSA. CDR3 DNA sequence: TGTGCCAGCAGCTTGCGGGGGGGATCCTCATACGAGCAGTACTTC. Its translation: CASSLRGGSSYEQYF.

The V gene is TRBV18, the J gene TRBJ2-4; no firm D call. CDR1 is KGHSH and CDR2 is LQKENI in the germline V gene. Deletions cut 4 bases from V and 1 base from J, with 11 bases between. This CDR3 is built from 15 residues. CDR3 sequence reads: CASSHPWAAKNIQYF. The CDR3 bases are TGTGCCAGCTCACACCCCTGGGCGGCCAAAAACATTCAGTACTTC.

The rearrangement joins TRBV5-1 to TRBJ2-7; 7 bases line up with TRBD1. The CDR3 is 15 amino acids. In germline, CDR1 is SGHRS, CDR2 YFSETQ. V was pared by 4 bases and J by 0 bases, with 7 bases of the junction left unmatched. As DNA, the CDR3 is TGCGCCAGCAGCGTCCCAGGGGGTAGCTCCTACGAGCAGTACTTC. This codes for CASSVPGGSSYEQYF.

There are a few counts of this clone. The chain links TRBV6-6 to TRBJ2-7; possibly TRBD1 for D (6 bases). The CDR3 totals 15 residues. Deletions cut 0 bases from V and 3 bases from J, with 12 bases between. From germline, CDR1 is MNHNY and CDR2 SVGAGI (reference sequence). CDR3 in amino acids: CASSYSGGPDYEQYF. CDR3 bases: TGTGCCAGCAGTTACTCAGGGGGTCCCGACTACGAGCAGTACTTC.

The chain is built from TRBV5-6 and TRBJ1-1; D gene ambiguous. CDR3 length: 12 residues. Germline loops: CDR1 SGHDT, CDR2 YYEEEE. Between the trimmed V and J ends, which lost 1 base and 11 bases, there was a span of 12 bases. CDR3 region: CASSLFGRGAFF. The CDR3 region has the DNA TGTGCCAGCAGCTTGTTCGGTCGCGGGGCTTTCTTT.

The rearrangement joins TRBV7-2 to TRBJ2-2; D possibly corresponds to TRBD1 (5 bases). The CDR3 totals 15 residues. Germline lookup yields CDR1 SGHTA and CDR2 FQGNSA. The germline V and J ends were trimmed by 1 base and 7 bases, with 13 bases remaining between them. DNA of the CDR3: TGTGCCAGCAGCTTAGTGTCAGGGCAAAGCGGGGAGCTGTTTTTT. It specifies CASSLVSGQSGELFF.

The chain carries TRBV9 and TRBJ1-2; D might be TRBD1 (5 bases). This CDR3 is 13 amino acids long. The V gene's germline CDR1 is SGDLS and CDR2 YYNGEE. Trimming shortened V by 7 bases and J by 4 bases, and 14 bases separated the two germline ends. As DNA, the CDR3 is TGTGCCAGCGTGGGGGATTATGGCTATGGCTACACCTTC. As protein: CASVGDYGYGYTF. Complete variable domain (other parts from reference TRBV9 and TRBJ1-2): DSGVTQTPKHLITATGQRVTLRCSPRSGDLSVYWYQQSLDQGLQFLIQYYNGEERAKGNILERFSAQQFPDLHSELNLSSLELGDSALYFCASVGDYGYGYTFGSGTRLTVV.

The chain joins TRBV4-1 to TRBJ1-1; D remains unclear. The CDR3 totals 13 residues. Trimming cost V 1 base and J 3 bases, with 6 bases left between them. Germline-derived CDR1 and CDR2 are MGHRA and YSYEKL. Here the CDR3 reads CASSQAVHTEAFF. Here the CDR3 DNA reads TGCGCCAGCAGCCAAGCAGTGCACACTGAAGCTTTCTTT.

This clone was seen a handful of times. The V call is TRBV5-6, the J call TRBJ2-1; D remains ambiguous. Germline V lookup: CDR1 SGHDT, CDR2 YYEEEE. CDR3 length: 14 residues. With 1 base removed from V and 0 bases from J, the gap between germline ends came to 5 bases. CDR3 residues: CASSLYSSYNEQFF. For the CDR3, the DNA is TGTGCCAGCAGCTTGTACAGCTCCTACAATGAGCAGTTCTTC. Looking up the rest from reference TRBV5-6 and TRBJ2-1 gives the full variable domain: DAGVTQSPTHLIKTRGQQVTLRCSPKSGHDTVSWYQQALGQGPQFIFQYYEEEERQRGNFPDRFSGHQFPNYSSELNVNALLLGDSALYLCASSLYSSYNEQFFGPGTRLTVL.

Here the CDR3 DNA reads TGCAGCGGCTCCCCTTTTGCGGGGGACACAGATACGCAGTATTTT. Amino acids: CSGSPFAGDTDTQYF. The chain recombines TRBV29-1 with TRBJ2-3; TRBD2 matches 7 bases. V lost 7 bases to trimming and J lost 2 bases; unmatched junction nucleotides: 12. Germline CDR1 reads SQVTM; CDR2 reads ANQGSEA. This CDR3 has 15 amino acids.

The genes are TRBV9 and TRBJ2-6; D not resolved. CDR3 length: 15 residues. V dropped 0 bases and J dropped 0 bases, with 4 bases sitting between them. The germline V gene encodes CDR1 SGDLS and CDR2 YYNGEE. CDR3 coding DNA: TGTGCCAGCAGCGTAGCCCACTCTGGGGCCAACGTCCTGACTTTC. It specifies CASSVAHSGANVLTF.

The CDR3 reads CASSFPGATNEKLFF. DNA for the CDR3: TGTGCCAGCAGCTTTCCAGGGGCAACTAATGAAAAACTGTTTTTT. This chain links TRBV5-4 with TRBJ1-4, with D possibly matching TRBD1 (6 bases). The CDR3 has 15 residues. The germline V gene has CDR1 SGHNT and CDR2 YYREEE (reference sequence). Trimming cost V 2 bases and J 0 bases, with 8 bases left between them.

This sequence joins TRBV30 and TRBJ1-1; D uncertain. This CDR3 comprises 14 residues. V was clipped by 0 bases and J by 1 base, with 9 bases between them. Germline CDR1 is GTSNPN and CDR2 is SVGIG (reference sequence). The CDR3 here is CAWSVKRQNTEAFF. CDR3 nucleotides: TGTGCCTGGAGTGTGAAGAGACAGAACACTGAAGCTTTCTTT.

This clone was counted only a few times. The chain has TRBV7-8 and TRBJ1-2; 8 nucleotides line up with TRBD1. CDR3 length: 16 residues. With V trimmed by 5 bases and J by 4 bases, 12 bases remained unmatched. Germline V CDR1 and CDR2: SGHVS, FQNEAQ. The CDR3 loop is CASSAVNRGSSYGYTF. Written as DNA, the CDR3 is TGTGCCAGCAGCGCCGTAAACAGGGGGAGTAGCTATGGCTACACCTTC.

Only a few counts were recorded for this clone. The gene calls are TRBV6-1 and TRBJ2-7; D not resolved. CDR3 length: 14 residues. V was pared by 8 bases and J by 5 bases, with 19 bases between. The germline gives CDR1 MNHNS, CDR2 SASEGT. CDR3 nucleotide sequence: TGTGCCAGCCTAGTAAAGGGCCCGAGAGACGAGCAGTACTTC. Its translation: CASLVKGPRDEQYF.

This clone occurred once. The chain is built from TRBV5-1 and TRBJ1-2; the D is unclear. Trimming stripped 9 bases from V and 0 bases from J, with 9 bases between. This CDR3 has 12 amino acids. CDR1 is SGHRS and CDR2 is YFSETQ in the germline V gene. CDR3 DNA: TGCGCCACCGGGGAGACTAACTATGGCTACACCTTC. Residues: CATGETNYGYTF.

The CDR3 sequence: CASSRGTGELFF. CDR3 nucleotides: TGTGCCAGCAGTCGGGGGACCGGGGAGCTGTTTTTT. V gene TRBV7-3 combines with J gene TRBJ2-2; D may be TRBD2 (6 bases). This CDR3 has 12 amino acids. From germline, CDR1 is SGHTA and CDR2 FQGTGA. Trimming took off 6 bases at V and 5 bases at J, with 7 bases between the two ends.

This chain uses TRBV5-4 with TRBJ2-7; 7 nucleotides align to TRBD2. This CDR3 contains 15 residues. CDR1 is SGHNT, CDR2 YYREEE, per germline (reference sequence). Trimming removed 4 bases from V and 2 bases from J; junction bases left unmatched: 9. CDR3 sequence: CASSQSAGPAYEQYF. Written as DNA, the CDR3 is TGTGCCAGCAGCCAGTCAGCGGGACCTGCCTACGAGCAGTACTTC.